Below are 24 T cell receptor beta chains sequenced from a single sample in a study of T cells after posttransplantation cyclophosphamide. Produced via immunoSEQ multiplex PCR; TCRdb's table is partial and in-frame only. The sample records about 17,000 clones, 85% being singletons. Sampled 1 year posttransplant, controls received myeloablative marrow transplants, methotrexate and a calcineurin inhibitor. Sequenced here: PBMCs, sampled after allogeneic stem cell transplant with calcineurin inhibitor and methotrexate. These receptor sequences come from a female patient aged 18 to 35 who received an allogeneic stem cell transplant from an unrelated donor, was CMV-positive, and had acute and chronic GVHD. A subset of T cells may come from the graft donor.

The chain couples TRBV27 to TRBJ1-1; tentative D call: TRBD1 (6 bases). Germline lookup yields CDR1 MNHEY and CDR2 SMNVEV (reference sequence). V was pared by 5 bases and J by 1 base, with 14 bases between. This CDR3 has 15 amino acids. CDR3: CASSPQQGPNTEAFF. The CDR3 region has the DNA TGTGCCAGCAGTCCACAACAGGGACCGAACACTGAAGCTTTCTTT.

The chain joins TRBV19 to TRBJ1-1; D is uncertain. The V end lost 3 bases, the J end lost 6 bases, and 17 bases lay between the germline ends. Germline V CDR1 and CDR2: LNHDA, SQIVND (reference sequence). This CDR3 has 15 amino acids. The CDR3: CASSIGSVRGAEAFF. CDR3 coding DNA: TGTGCCAGTAGTATTGGGTCCGTCCGGGGAGCTGAAGCTTTCTTT.

The chain recombines TRBV27 with TRBJ2-7; 9 bases are shared with TRBD1. Germline values: CDR1 MNHEY, CDR2 SMNVEV (reference sequence). The V and J ends lost 6 bases and 6 bases, in that order; junction bases with no gene match: 15. This CDR3 is built from 16 residues. CDR3 nucleotide sequence: TGTGCCAGCAGCCCTACTCCGGGACAGGGATTGGGCGAGCAGTACTTC. It specifies CASSPTPGQGLGEQYF.

About this clone: The junction and the germline gene differ at one end; a read error may be behind it. V gene TRBV20-1 combines with J gene TRBJ2-7; D is unresolved. This CDR3 has 8 residues. Looked up from germline, CDR1 is DFQATT and CDR2 is SNEGSKA (reference sequence). This chain's CDR3 is CSATEKYF. The CDR3 nucleotides read TGCAGTGCTACCGAGAAGTACTTC.

This clone was counted a single time. V usage is TRBV7-2 and J usage is TRBJ1-2, with D maybe TRBD1 (6 bases). V shed 6 bases and J shed 7 bases, with 18 bases lying between them. The CDR3 spans 14 residues. Germline CDR1 SGHTA, CDR2 FQGNSA. CDR3 loop: CASRETRGAPGYTF. In DNA form, the CDR3 reads TGTGCCAGCAGGGAGACCCGGGGGGCGCCTGGCTACACCTTC.

The CDR3, as DNA: TGCGCCAGCAGCTTGGCAGGCCGCTACGAGCAGTACTTC. Translating gives CASSLAGRYEQYF. The rearrangement uses TRBV5-1 and TRBJ2-7, with D uncertain. The CDR3 spans 13 residues. Trimming removed 0 bases from V and 3 bases from J, with 7 bases in between. Germline values: CDR1 SGHRS, CDR2 YFSETQ. The full variable domain, with the rest looked up from reference TRBV5-1 and TRBJ2-7, is KAGVTQTPRYLIKTRGQQVTLSCSPISGHRSVSWYQQTPGQGLQFLFEYFSETQRNKGNFPGRFSGRQFSNSRSEMNVSTLELGDSALYLCASSLAGRYEQYFGPGTRLTVT.

V gene TRBV7-2 combines with J gene TRBJ2-7; 8 bases map to TRBD2. The V segment lost 0 bases and the J segment 6 bases; nucleotides outside the gene matches: 7. Germline V CDR1 and CDR2: SGHTA, FQGNSA. The CDR3 covers 15 residues. CDR3 coding DNA: TGTGCCAGCAGCTTAGCGGGACTAGGGGCGGTCGAGCAGTACTTC. It yields the protein CASSLAGLGAVEQYF.

The chain recombines TRBV7-8 with TRBJ2-5, with 16 bases fitting TRBD2. The CDR3 extends over 17 amino acids. Germline trimming cut 2 bases from V and 5 bases from J; bases unmatched to any gene: 5. Germline CDR1 SGHVS, CDR2 FQNEAQ. CDR3 nucleotide sequence: TGTGCCAGCAGCTTAAGAGCGGGACTAGCGGGAGGGGAGACCCAGTACTTC. Protein: CASSLRAGLAGGETQYF.

The chain has TRBV4-2 and TRBJ1-2, with 7 bases lining up with TRBD1. J was trimmed by 7 bases and V by 8 bases; bases with no gene match: 16. The CDR3 consists of 15 residues. In germline, CDR1 is LGHNA, CDR2 YNFKEQ. The CDR3, as DNA: TGTGCCAGCTCCTCGGGACAGCTCCTAGGAATTGGCTACACCTTC. Translating gives CASSSGQLLGIGYTF.

This clone was detected once. The chain couples TRBV2 to TRBJ1-2; 10 nucleotides match TRBD1. J was trimmed by 7 bases and V by 4 bases; bases with no gene match: 3. Germline CDR1 reads SNHLY; CDR2 reads FYNNEI. The CDR3 totals 13 residues. CDR3 DNA: TGTGCCAGCAGTGTGGGGACAGGGGCTGGCTACACCTTC. Translation: CASSVGTGAGYTF.

In its sample, this clone was seen a few times. V usage is TRBV10-3 and J usage is TRBJ2-1; 7 bases are shared with TRBD2. Germline V gene data show CDR1 as ENHRY and CDR2 as SYGVKD. The CDR3 has 14 residues. The J segment lost 5 bases and the V segment lost 6 bases, leaving 7 bases of the junction unmatched. In DNA, the CDR3 is TGTGCCATCAGCCCGCTAGCGGAGAACAATGAGCAGTTCTTC. Protein sequence: CAISPLAENNEQFF.

This chain joins TRBV2 and TRBJ1-2; a possible D gene is TRBD1 (5 bases). This CDR3 comprises 11 residues. V was clipped by 7 bases and J by 5 bases, with 8 bases between them. Germline loops: CDR1 SNHLY, CDR2 FYNNEI. CDR3 region: CASTRQYGYTF. The CDR3 DNA follows: TGTGCCAGCACAAGACAGTATGGCTACACCTTC. Filled out from reference TRBV2 and TRBJ1-2, the complete variable domain reads EPEVTQTPSHQVTQMGQEVILRCVPISNHLYFYWYRQILGQKVEFLVSFYNNEISEKSEIFDDQFSVERPDGSNFTLKIRSTKLEDSAMYFCASTRQYGYTFGSGTRLTVV.

In this sample, this clone turned up a few times. The rearrangement uses TRBV6-5 and TRBJ2-7, with D possibly being TRBD1 (6 bases). The CDR3 covers 13 residues. Germline CDR1 and CDR2: MNHEY and SVGAGI. V was shortened by 2 bases and J by 4 bases, with 9 bases between the two germline ends. The CDR3 here is CASSYLTGYEQYF. CDR3 sequence (DNA): TGTGCCAGCAGTTACCTTACAGGGTACGAGCAGTACTTC.

The chain joins TRBV19 to TRBJ2-5, with D unresolved. The CDR3 totals 15 residues. Germline V gives CDR1 LNHDA, CDR2 SQIVND (reference sequence). V was clipped by 1 base and J by 2 bases, with 11 bases between them. The CDR3 nucleotides read TGTGCCAGTAGTATAGCTCGGAGTAGACAAGAGACCCAGTACTTC. It codes for CASSIARSRQETQYF.

The rearrangement uses TRBV12-5 and TRBJ2-5; 9 bases align to TRBD1. CDR3 length: 15 residues. CDR1 and CDR2 from the germline V gene are LGHNT and FRNRAP. The V and J ends lost 5 bases and 5 bases, in that order; junction bases with no gene match: 9. The CDR3 spells CASGQDTGGLETQYF. CDR3 sequence (DNA): TGTGCTAGTGGTCAAGATACAGGGGGCCTGGAGACCCAGTACTTC.

The chain couples TRBV7-9 to TRBJ2-7, with TRBD2 matching over 7 bases. Germline lookup yields CDR1 SEHNR and CDR2 FQNEAQ (reference sequence). The J segment lost 6 bases and the V segment lost 5 bases, leaving 10 bases of the junction unmatched. CDR3 length: 14 residues. The CDR3, as DNA: TGTGCCAGCAGCACGCTGTCGGCTAGCGGCGAGCAGTACTTC. Translated: CASSTLSASGEQYF.

This chain connects TRBV19 to TRBJ2-1, with 11 bases identical to TRBD1. This CDR3 has 14 amino acids. The V gene end was trimmed by 5 bases and the J gene end by 6 bases; junction bases not matched to a gene: 3. Germline V lookup: CDR1 LNHDA, CDR2 SQIVND (reference sequence). CDR3 sequence (DNA): TGTGCCAGTAGTCCCGGGACAGGGGGCAATGAGCAGTTCTTC. Translated: CASSPGTGGNEQFF.

The CDR3, as DNA: TGTGCCTGGAGTTCACGGGGCGGGAGACTAGTTTACAATGAGCAGTTCTTC. Protein: CAWSSRGGRLVYNEQFF. The V and J genes are TRBV30 and TRBJ2-1, with 7 bases matching TRBD2. After removal of 2 bases from V and 4 bases from J, the junction contained 14 bases not matched to a gene. The germline V gene has CDR1 GTSNPN and CDR2 SVGIG (reference sequence). CDR3 length equals 17 residues.

The genes are TRBV28 and TRBJ2-7; 7 nucleotides match TRBD1. The J segment lost 2 bases and the V segment lost 8 bases, leaving 9 bases of the junction unmatched. This CDR3 has 14 residues. Germline CDR1 MDHEN, CDR2 SYDVKM. The CDR3 spells CASRNRGTAYEQYF. In DNA form, the CDR3 reads TGTGCCAGCCGTAACAGGGGAACGGCCTACGAGCAGTACTTC.

This sequence joins TRBV6-1 and TRBJ1-5; TRBD1 might be the D (5 bases). The V gene lost 6 bases and the J gene lost 0 bases, with 9 bases spanning the gap. This CDR3 spans 14 amino acids. Germline V gene lookup returns CDR1 MNHNS and CDR2 SASEGT. CDR3 DNA: TGTGCCAGCAGGGGGACTAGTAGCAATCAGCCCCAGCATTTT. It is translated as CASRGTSSNQPQHF.

The chain couples TRBV7-8 to TRBJ1-1; no definite D call. The germline V gene has CDR1 SGHVS and CDR2 FQNEAQ. There are 15 residues in the CDR3. V was cut by 5 bases and J by 4 bases, with 17 bases left in between. The CDR3 sequence: CASSQMRGRGTEAFF. The CDR3, as DNA: TGTGCCAGCAGCCAGATGAGAGGTCGGGGCACTGAAGCTTTCTTT. The variable domain in full, completed from reference TRBV7-8 and TRBJ1-1, reads GAGVSQSPRYKVAKRGQDVALRCDPISGHVSLFWYQQALGQGPEFLTYFQNEAQLDKSGLPSDRFFAERPEGSVSTLKIQRTQQEDSAVYLCASSQMRGRGTEAFFGQGTRLTVV.

This clone was observed a single time. This CDR3 reads CASSDGGHSYEQYF. The CDR3 nucleotides are TGCGCCAGCAGTGACGGCGGACACTCCTACGAGCAGTACTTC. The rearrangement uses TRBV10-2 and TRBJ2-7, with D perhaps TRBD1 (5 bases). CDR3 length: 14 amino acids. V was trimmed by 3 bases and J by 0 bases, leaving 9 bases between them. Germline CDR1 and CDR2: WSHSY and SAAADI.

This chain joins TRBV6-1 and TRBJ1-5; D uncertain. CDR3 size: 16 residues. Germline V gene lookup returns CDR1 MNHNS and CDR2 SASEGT. V was pared by 4 bases and J by 0 bases, with 13 bases between. The CDR3 spells CASSVAGLHSNQPQHF. The CDR3 nucleotides read TGTGCCAGCAGTGTAGCCGGACTGCATAGCAATCAGCCCCAGCATTTT.

This chain links TRBV19 with TRBJ1-2; 9 bases align to TRBD1. With V trimmed by 4 bases and J by 4 bases, 4 bases remained unmatched. The CDR3 totals 14 residues. Per germline, CDR1 LNHDA and CDR2 SQIVND (reference sequence). CDR3 sequence: CASSTTGGFYGYTF. DNA of the CDR3: TGTGCCAGTAGTACCACAGGGGGCTTCTATGGCTACACCTTC.